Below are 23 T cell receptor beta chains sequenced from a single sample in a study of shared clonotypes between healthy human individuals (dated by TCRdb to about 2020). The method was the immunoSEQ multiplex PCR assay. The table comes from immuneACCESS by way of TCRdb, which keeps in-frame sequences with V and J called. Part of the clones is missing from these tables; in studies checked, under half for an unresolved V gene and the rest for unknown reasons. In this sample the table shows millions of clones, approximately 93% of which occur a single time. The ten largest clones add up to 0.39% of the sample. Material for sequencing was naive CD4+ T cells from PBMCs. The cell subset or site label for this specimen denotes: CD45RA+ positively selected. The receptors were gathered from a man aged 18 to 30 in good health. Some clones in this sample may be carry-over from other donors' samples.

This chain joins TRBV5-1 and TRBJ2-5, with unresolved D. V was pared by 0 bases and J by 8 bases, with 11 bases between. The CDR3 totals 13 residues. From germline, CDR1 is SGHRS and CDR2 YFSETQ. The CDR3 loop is CASSLGSQATQYF. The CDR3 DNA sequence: TGCGCCAGCAGCTTGGGGTCTCAGGCTACCCAGTACTTC.

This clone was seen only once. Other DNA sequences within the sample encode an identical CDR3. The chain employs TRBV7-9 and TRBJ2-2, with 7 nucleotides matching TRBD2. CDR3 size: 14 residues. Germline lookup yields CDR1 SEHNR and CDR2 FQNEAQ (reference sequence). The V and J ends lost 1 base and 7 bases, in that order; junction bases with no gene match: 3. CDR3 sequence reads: CASSLGLAVGELFF. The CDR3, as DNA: TGTGCCAGCAGCTTAGGCCTAGCGGTCGGGGAGCTGTTTTTT.

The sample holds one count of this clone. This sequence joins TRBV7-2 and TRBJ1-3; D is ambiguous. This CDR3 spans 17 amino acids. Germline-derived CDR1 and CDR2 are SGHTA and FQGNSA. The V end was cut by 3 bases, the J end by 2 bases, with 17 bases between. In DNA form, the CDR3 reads TGTGCCAGCAGCTTCCCCCTTGTTGCTGGGGCTGGAAACACCATATATTTT. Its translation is CASSFPLVAGAGNTIYF.

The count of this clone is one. The CDR3 loop is CASSGTSTGRWGYTF. The CDR3 DNA is TGTGCCAGCAGTGGCACCTCCACGGGACGCTGGGGCTACACCTTC. V is TRBV25-1 and J is TRBJ1-2; weak D call: TRBD1 (5 bases). Germline values: CDR1 MGHDK, CDR2 SYGVNS. Between the trimmed V and J ends, which lost 4 bases and 8 bases, there was a span of 20 bases. The CDR3 spans 15 residues.

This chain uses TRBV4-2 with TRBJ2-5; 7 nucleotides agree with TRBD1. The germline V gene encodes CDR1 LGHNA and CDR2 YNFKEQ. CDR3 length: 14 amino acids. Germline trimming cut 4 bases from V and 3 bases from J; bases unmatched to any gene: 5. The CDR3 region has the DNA TGTGCCAGCAGCCGAGGGGGACAGAAAGAGACCCAGTACTTC. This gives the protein CASSRGGQKETQYF.

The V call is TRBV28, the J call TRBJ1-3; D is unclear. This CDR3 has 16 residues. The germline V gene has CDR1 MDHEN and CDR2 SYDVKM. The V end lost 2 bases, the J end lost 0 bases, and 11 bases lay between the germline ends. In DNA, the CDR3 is TGTGCCAGCAGTTTAAGCCCACCTTTCTCTGGAAACACCATATATTTT. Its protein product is CASSLSPPFSGNTIYF.

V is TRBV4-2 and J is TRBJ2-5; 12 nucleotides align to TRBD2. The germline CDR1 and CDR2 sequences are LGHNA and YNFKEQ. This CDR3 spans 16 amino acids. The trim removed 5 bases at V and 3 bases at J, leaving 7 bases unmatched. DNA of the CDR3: TGTGCCAGCAGCAGAAGACTAGCGGGAGAGGAAGAGACCCAGTACTTC. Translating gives CASSRRLAGEEETQYF.

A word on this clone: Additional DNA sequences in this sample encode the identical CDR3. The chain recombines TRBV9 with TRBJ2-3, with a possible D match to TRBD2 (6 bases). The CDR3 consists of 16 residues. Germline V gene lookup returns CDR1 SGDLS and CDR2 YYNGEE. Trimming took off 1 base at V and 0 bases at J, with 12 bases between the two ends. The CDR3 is CASSVSGRGSTDTQYF. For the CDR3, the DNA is TGTGCCAGCAGCGTATCGGGACGGGGGAGCACAGATACGCAGTATTTT.

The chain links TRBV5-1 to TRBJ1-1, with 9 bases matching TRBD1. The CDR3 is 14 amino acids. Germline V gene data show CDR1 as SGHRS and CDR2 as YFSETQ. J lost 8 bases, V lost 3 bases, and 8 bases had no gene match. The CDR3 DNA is TGCGCCAGCAGCTCCCACCCAGGGACAGGGGAAGCTTTCTTT. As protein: CASSSHPGTGEAFF.

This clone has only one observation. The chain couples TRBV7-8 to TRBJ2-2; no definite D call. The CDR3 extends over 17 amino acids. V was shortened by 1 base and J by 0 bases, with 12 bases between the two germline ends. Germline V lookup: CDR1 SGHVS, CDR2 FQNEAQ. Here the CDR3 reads CASSLGLGHPNTGELFF. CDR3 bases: TGTGCCAGCAGCTTAGGATTGGGCCACCCGAACACCGGGGAGCTGTTTTTT.

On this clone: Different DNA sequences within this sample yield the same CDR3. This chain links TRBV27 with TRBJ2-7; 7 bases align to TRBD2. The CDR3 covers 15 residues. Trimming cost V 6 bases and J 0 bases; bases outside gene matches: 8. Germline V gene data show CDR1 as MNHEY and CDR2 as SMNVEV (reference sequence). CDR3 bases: TGTGCCAGCAGCCGGTTAGCGGGTGCCTCCTACGAGCAGTACTTC. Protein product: CASSRLAGASYEQYF.

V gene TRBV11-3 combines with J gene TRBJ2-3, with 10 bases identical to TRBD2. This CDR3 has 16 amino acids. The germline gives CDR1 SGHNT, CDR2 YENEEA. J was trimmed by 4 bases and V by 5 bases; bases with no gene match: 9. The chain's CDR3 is CASSRRSGRGADTQYF. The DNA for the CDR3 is TGTGCCAGCAGCCGCCGAAGCGGGAGGGGGGCAGATACGCAGTATTTT. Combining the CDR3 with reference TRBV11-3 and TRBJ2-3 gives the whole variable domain EAGVVQSPRYKIIEKKQPVAFWCNPISGHNTLYWYLQNLGQGPELLIRYENEEAVDDSQLPKDRFSAERLKGVDSTLKIQPAELGDSAVYLCASSRRSGRGADTQYFGPGTRLTVL.

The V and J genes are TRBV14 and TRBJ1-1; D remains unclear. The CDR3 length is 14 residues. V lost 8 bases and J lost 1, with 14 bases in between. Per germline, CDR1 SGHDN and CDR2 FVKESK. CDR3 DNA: TGTGCCAGCGGACCACCTGGCAGGAACACTGAAGCTTTCTTT. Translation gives CASGPPGRNTEAFF.

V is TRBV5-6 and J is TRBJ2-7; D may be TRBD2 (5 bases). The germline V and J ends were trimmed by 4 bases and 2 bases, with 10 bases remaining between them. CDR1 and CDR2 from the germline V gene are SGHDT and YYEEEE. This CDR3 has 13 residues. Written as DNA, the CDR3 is TGTGCCAGCAGCGGCGGAGGACCCTACGAGCAGTACTTC. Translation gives CASSGGGPYEQYF.

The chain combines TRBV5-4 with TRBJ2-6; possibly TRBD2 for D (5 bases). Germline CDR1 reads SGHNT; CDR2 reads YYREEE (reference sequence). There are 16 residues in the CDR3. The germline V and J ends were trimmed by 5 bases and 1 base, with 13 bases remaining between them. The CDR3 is CASRQDGLSGANVLTF. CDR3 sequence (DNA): TGTGCCAGCAGGCAGGACGGACTGTCTGGGGCCAACGTCCTGACTTTC.

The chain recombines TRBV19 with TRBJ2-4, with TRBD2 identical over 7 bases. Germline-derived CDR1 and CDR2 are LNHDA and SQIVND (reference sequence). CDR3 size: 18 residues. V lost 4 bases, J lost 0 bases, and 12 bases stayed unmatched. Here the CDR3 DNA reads TGTGCCAGTAGTAGCAACACCCACGGGGGGTTAGCCAAAAACATTCAGTACTTC. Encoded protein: CASSSNTHGGLAKNIQYF. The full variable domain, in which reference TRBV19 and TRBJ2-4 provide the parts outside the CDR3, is DGGITQSPKYLFRKEGQNVTLSCEQNLNHDAMYWYRQDPGQGLRLIYYSQIVNDFQKGDIAEGYSVSREKKESFPLTVTSAQKNPTAFYLCASSSNTHGGLAKNIQYFGAGTRLSVL.

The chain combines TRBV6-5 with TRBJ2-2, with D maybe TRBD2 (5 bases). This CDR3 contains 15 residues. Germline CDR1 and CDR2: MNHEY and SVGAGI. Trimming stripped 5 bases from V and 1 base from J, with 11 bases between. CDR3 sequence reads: CASSTRGENTGELFF. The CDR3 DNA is TGTGCCAGCAGTACCCGGGGTGAGAACACCGGGGAGCTGTTTTTT.

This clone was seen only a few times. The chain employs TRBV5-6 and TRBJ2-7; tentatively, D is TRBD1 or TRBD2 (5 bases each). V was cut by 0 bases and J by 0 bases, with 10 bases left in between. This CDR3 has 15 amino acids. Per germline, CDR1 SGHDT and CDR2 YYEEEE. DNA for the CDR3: TGTGCCAGCAGCTTGGGAGGGACCGCCTCCTACGAGCAGTACTTC. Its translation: CASSLGGTASYEQYF.

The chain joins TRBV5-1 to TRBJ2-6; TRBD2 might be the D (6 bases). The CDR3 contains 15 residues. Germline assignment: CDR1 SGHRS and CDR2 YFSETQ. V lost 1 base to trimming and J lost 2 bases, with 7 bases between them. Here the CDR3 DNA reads TGCGCCAGCAGCTTGCGGGGGACTGGGGCCAACGTCCTGACTTTC. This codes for CASSLRGTGANVLTF.

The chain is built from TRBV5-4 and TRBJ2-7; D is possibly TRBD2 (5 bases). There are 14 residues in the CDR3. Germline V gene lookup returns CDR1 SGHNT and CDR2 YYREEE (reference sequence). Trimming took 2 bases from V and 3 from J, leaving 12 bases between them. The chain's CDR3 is CASSFASGIYEQYF. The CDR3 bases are TGTGCCAGCAGCTTCGCATCGGGAATCTACGAGCAGTACTTC.

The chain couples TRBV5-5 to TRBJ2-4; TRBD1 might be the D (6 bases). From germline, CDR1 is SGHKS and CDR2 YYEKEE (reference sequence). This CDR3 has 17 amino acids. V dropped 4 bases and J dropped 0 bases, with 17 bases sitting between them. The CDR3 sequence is CASSHGTTVIAKNIQYF. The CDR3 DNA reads TGTGCCAGCAGCCACGGGACAACGGTTATAGCCAAAAACATTCAGTACTTC.

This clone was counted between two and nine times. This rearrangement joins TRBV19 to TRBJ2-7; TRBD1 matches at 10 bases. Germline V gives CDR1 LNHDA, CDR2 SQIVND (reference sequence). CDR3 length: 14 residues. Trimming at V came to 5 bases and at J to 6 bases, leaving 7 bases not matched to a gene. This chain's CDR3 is CASSHRDRGFEQYF. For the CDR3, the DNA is TGTGCCAGTAGTCACCGGGACAGGGGTTTCGAGCAGTACTTC.

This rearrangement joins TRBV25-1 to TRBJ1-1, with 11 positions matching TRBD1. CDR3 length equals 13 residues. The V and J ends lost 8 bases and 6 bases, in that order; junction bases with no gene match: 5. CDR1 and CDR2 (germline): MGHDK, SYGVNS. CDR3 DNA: TGTGCCAGCGGAGGACAGGGGGCGGCTGAAGCTTTCTTT. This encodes CASGGQGAAEAFF.